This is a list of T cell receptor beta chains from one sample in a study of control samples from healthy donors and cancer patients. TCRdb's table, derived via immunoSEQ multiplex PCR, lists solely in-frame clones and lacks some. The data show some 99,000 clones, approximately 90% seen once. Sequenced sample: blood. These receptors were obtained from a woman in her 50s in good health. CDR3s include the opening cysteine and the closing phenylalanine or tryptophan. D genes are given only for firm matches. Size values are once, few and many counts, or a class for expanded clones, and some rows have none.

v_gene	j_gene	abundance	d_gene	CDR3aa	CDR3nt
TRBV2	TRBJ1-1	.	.	CASSEVAGANTEAFF	TGTGCCAGCAGTGAAGTCGCAGGAGCCAACACTGAAGCTTTCTTT
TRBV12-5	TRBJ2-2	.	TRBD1	CASGLEFGQGGTGELFF	TGTGCTAGTGGTTTGGAATTCGGACAGGGGGGTACCGGGGAGCTGTTTTTT
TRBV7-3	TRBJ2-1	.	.	CASSSPGGRNEQFF	TGTGCCAGCAGCTCCCCTGGGGGGCGTAATGAGCAGTTCTTC
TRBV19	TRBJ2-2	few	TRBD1	CASSNRGPTGGELFF	TGTGCCAGTAGTAACAGGGGGCCGACGGGCGGGGAGCTGTTTTTT
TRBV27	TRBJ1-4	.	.	CASTGGGLGEKLFF	TGTGCCAGCACAGGCGGAGGTTTGGGGGAAAAACTGTTTTTT
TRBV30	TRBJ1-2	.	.	CAWVGSQGGNAGYTF	TGTGCCTGGGTCGGGTCACAGGGAGGTAACGCTGGCTACACCTTC
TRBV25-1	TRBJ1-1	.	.	CASNHGTLVNTEAFF	TGTGCCAGCAACCATGGGACCCTCGTTAACACTGAAGCTTTCTTT
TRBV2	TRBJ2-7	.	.	CARDSGTVYEQYF	TGTGCCAGGGACTCCGGGACGGTCTACGAGCAGTACTTC
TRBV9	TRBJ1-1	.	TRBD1	CASSETGANTEAFF	TGTGCCAGCAGCGAGACAGGGGCGAACACTGAAGCTTTCTTT
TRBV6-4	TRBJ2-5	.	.	CASSETGDSGQETQYF	TGTGCCAGCAGTGAAACAGGGGACTCCGGCCAAGAGACCCAGTACTTC
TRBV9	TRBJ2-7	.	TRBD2	CASSVTSAFSYEQYF	TGTGCCAGCAGCGTGACTAGCGCGTTCTCCTACGAGCAGTACTTC
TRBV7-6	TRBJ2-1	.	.	CASNGGPTHNEQFF	TGTGCCAGCAATGGGGGCCCAACTCACAATGAGCAGTTCTTC
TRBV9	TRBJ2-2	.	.	CASSVSLFPQTGSNTGELFF	TGTGCCAGCAGCGTCTCCCTCTTCCCCCAGACAGGCTCGAACACCGGGGAGCTGTTTTTT
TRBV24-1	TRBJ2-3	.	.	CATSDPYRDTQYF	TGTGCCACCAGTGACCCCTACCGGGATACGCAGTATTTT
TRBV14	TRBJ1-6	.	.	CASSQDRGNSPLHF	TGTGCCAGCAGCCAAGATCGCGGGAATTCACCCCTCCACTTT
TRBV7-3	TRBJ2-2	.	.	CASSLQVNTGELFF	TGTGCCAGCAGCCTCCAGGTGAACACCGGGGAGCTGTTTTTT
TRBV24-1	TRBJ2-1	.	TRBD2	CATSDPLAGEGNSYNEQFF	TGTGCCACCAGTGATCCACTAGCGGGGGAGGGAAACTCCTACAATGAGCAGTTCTTC
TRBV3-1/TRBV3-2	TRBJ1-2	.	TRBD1	CASGQASNYGYTF	TGTGCCAGCGGACAGGCAAGTAACTATGGCTACACCTTC
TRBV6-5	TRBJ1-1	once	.	CASSYSRETMITEAFF	TGTGCCAGCAGTTACTCCCGAGAGACGATGATCACTGAAGCTTTCTTT
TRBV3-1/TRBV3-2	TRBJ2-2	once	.	CASSQVGKIPGELFF	TGTGCCAGCAGCCAAGTGGGCAAAATCCCCGGGGAGCTGTTTTTT
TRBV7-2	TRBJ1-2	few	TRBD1	CASSLGGTGYGYTF	TGTGCCAGCAGCTTAGGGGGGACAGGCTATGGCTACACCTTC
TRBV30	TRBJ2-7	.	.	CAWMGRYEQYF	TGTGCCTGGATGGGGCGGTACGAGCAGTACTTC
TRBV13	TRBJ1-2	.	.	CASSQGFYGYTF	TGTGCCAGCAGCCAAGGCTTCTATGGCTACACCTTC
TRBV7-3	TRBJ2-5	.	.	CASSLGALSRQETQYF	TGTGCCAGCAGCCTTGGGGCTCTTAGTCGGCAAGAGACCCAGTACTTC
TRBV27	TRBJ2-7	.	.	CASSFFPRQGSYEQYF	TGTGCCAGCAGTTTCTTCCCGAGGCAAGGTTCCTACGAGCAGTACTTC
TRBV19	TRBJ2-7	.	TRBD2	CASRPTSGVVYEQYF	TGTGCCAGTAGACCTACTAGCGGGGTCGTCTACGAGCAGTACTTC
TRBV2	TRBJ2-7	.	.	CASGLRETYEQYF	TGTGCCAGCGGTCTAAGGGAAACCTACGAGCAGTACTTC
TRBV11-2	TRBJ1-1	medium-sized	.	CASSDQGIWTEAFF	TGTGCCAGCAGCGACCAGGGGATATGGACTGAAGCTTTCTTT
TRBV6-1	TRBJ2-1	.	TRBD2	CASSERGRGVSYNEQFF	TGTGCCAGCAGTGAAAGGGGCCGGGGGGTATCCTACAATGAGCAGTTCTTC